Listed below are T cell receptor beta chains from one sample, sequenced in a study of blood T cell repertoires in COVID-19. Clones were sequenced by immunoSEQ multiplex PCR, and TCRdb holds only the in-frame ones, with some missing. Seen here are approximately 80,000 clones, roughly 79% observed once, and the top ten hold approximately 44%. The sequencing sample was made of peripheral blood. The source is a man older than 75 with acute or convalescent COVID-19. The CDR3 runs from the conserved cysteine through the conserved F or W. Each record gives: V gene, clone size, J gene, D gene, CDR3 protein, CDR3 DNA. D genes are given only for firm matches. For some rows the clone size is stated as once, few or many, or as a class when expanded; others skip it.

v_gene: TRBV6-4
abundance: .
j_gene: TRBJ2-1
d_gene: TRBD2
CDR3aa: CARPYGTSFNEQFF
CDR3nt: TGTGCCAGGCCCTACGGGACTAGTTTCAATGAGCAGTTCTTC

v_gene: TRBV5-8
abundance: few
j_gene: TRBJ1-5
d_gene: .
CDR3aa: CASSFKLAAGHQPQHF
CDR3nt: TGTGCCAGCAGCTTCAAGCTTGCGGCAGGGCATCAGCCCCAGCATTTT

v_gene: TRBV30
abundance: .
j_gene: TRBJ1-1
d_gene: .
CDR3aa: CAWSVRDLLNTEAFF
CDR3nt: TGTGCCTGGAGTGTACGGGACTTATTGAACACTGAAGCTTTCTTT

v_gene: TRBV11-2
abundance: .
j_gene: TRBJ2-5
d_gene: TRBD2
CDR3aa: CASSITSGRETQYF
CDR3nt: TGTGCCAGCAGCATTACTAGCGGGAGGGAGACCCAGTACTTC

v_gene: TRBV5-1
abundance: .
j_gene: TRBJ1-2
d_gene: .
CDR3aa: CASSFWQNYGYTF
CDR3nt: TGCGCCAGCAGCTTTTGGCAAAACTATGGCTACACCTTC

v_gene: TRBV18
abundance: .
j_gene: TRBJ1-6
d_gene: .
CDR3aa: CASSPRQNNSPLHF
CDR3nt: TGTGCCAGCTCACCCAGACAGAATAATTCACCCCTCCACTTT

v_gene: TRBV6-1
abundance: .
j_gene: TRBJ2-1
d_gene: .
CDR3aa: CASSERQESSYNEQFF
CDR3nt: TGTGCCAGCAGTGAAAGACAGGAGAGCTCCTACAATGAGCAGTTCTTC

v_gene: TRBV28
abundance: .
j_gene: TRBJ1-4
d_gene: .
CDR3aa: CASSSSGTSRFATNEKLFF
CDR3nt: TGTGCCAGCAGTTCATCCGGGACATCTAGATTCGCAACTAATGAAAAACTGTTTTTT

v_gene: TRBV9
abundance: .
j_gene: TRBJ2-5
d_gene: TRBD1
CDR3aa: CASSVQGQGETQYF
CDR3nt: TGTGCCAGCAGCGTCCAGGGACAGGGGGAGACCCAGTACTTC

v_gene: TRBV6-2/TRBV6-3
abundance: few
j_gene: TRBJ2-5
d_gene: .
CDR3aa: CASSNSETQYF
CDR3nt: TGTGCCAGCAGTAACAGTGAGACCCAGTACTTC

v_gene: TRBV5-4
abundance: once
j_gene: TRBJ1-1
d_gene: .
CDR3aa: CASRDSLRELNTEAFF
CDR3nt: TGTGCCAGCAGAGACAGTCTCCGAGAATTGAACACTGAAGCTTTCTTT

v_gene: TRBV28
abundance: .
j_gene: TRBJ2-7
d_gene: TRBD2
CDR3aa: CASSSPRREWYEQYF
CDR3nt: TGTGCCAGCAGTTCCCCTAGGCGGGAGTGGTACGAGCAGTACTTC

v_gene: TRBV19
abundance: once
j_gene: TRBJ2-1
d_gene: TRBD2
CDR3aa: CASSMRAGSSYNEQFF
CDR3nt: TGTGCCAGTAGTATGAGAGCGGGGAGCTCCTACAATGAGCAGTTCTTC

v_gene: TRBV18
abundance: .
j_gene: TRBJ1-1
d_gene: .
CDR3aa: CASSTPPRSTEAFF
CDR3nt: TGTGCCAGCTCAACCCCACCCCGGAGCACTGAAGCTTTCTTT

v_gene: TRBV3-1/TRBV3-2
abundance: .
j_gene: TRBJ1-2
d_gene: .
CDR3aa: CASSRQAYGYTF
CDR3nt: TGTGCCAGCAGCCGACAGGCCTATGGCTACACCTTC

v_gene: TRBV28
abundance: .
j_gene: TRBJ2-1
d_gene: TRBD2
CDR3aa: CASSHLAGGSNEQFF
CDR3nt: TGTGCCAGCAGTCATCTAGCGGGAGGATCCAATGAGCAGTTCTTC

v_gene: TRBV11-1
abundance: .
j_gene: TRBJ2-7
d_gene: .
CDR3aa: CASSPLRNTYEQYF
CDR3nt: TGTGCCAGCAGCCCCCTGAGAAATACCTACGAGCAGTACTTC

v_gene: TRBV7-2
abundance: .
j_gene: TRBJ1-3
d_gene: .
CDR3aa: CASSLVGSHSGNTIYF
CDR3nt: TGTGCCAGCAGCTTAGTAGGGAGCCACTCTGGAAACACCATATATTTT

v_gene: TRBV2
abundance: .
j_gene: TRBJ1-2
d_gene: .
CDR3aa: CASSETPNYGYTF
CDR3nt: TGTGCCAGCAGTGAAACACCTAACTATGGCTACACCTTC

v_gene: TRBV5-1
abundance: .
j_gene: TRBJ1-5
d_gene: TRBD1
CDR3aa: CASSLGQGGQPQHF
CDR3nt: TGCGCCAGCAGCCTCGGACAGGGAGGTCAGCCCCAGCATTTT

v_gene: TRBV27
abundance: once
j_gene: TRBJ2-1
d_gene: .
CDR3aa: CASASLGHNEQFF
CDR3nt: TGTGCCAGCGCGAGCCTTGGGCACAATGAGCAGTTCTTC

v_gene: TRBV7-9
abundance: .
j_gene: TRBJ2-7
d_gene: .
CDR3aa: CASSSTGTPSYEQYF
CDR3nt: TGTGCCAGCAGCTCCACCGGGACACCTTCCTACGAGCAGTACTTC

v_gene: TRBV30
abundance: few
j_gene: TRBJ1-5
d_gene: .
CDR3aa: CAWSSWTSQPQHF
CDR3nt: TGTGCCTGGAGTTCCTGGACAAGTCAGCCCCAGCATTTT

v_gene: TRBV5-6
abundance: .
j_gene: TRBJ2-3
d_gene: TRBD2
CDR3aa: CASSAPGLVSTDTQYF
CDR3nt: TGTGCCAGCAGCGCTCCGGGACTAGTCAGCACAGATACGCAGTATTTT

v_gene: TRBV18
abundance: few
j_gene: TRBJ2-7
d_gene: .
CDR3aa: CASSPGTRGVGQYF
CDR3nt: TGTGCCAGCTCACCAGGGACACGGGGCGTCGGGCAGTACTTC

v_gene: TRBV2
abundance: .
j_gene: TRBJ2-2
d_gene: .
CDR3aa: CASSEQIHNTGELFF
CDR3nt: TGTGCCAGCAGTGAGCAGATACATAACACCGGGGAGCTGTTTTTT

v_gene: TRBV18
abundance: once
j_gene: TRBJ2-7
d_gene: .
CDR3aa: CASSPSHLYEQYF
CDR3nt: TGTGCCAGCTCACCATCACACCTCTACGAGCAGTACTTC

v_gene: TRBV7-6
abundance: .
j_gene: TRBJ2-7
d_gene: TRBD2
CDR3aa: CASSLVAGGHYEQYF
CDR3nt: TGTGCCAGCAGCTTAGTTGCGGGAGGTCACTACGAGCAGTACTTC

v_gene: TRBV5-1
abundance: .
j_gene: TRBJ1-2
d_gene: .
CDR3aa: CASSLRGGYTF
CDR3nt: TGCGCCAGCAGCCTCAGAGGTGGCTACACCTTC

v_gene: TRBV6-2/TRBV6-3
abundance: .
j_gene: TRBJ1-5
d_gene: TRBD1
CDR3aa: CASSYSGQGYNQPQHF
CDR3nt: TGTGCCAGCAGTTACTCGGGACAGGGATACAATCAGCCCCAGCATTTT

v_gene: TRBV30
abundance: .
j_gene: TRBJ1-3
d_gene: .
CDR3aa: CAWRTGPLAGNTIYF
CDR3nt: TGTGCCTGGAGGACAGGACCGCTCGCTGGAAACACCATATATTTT

v_gene: TRBV7-3
abundance: .
j_gene: TRBJ1-1
d_gene: .
CDR3aa: CASSESSRSEAFF
CDR3nt: TGTGCCAGCAGCGAGTCTTCACGCTCAGAAGCTTTCTTT

v_gene: TRBV5-1
abundance: .
j_gene: TRBJ2-1
d_gene: .
CDR3aa: CASSWSLLFNEQFF
CDR3nt: TGCGCCAGCAGCTGGTCCCTTCTATTCAATGAGCAGTTCTTC

v_gene: TRBV18
abundance: .
j_gene: TRBJ2-3
d_gene: TRBD2
CDR3aa: CASSTGGDTQYF
CDR3nt: TGTGCCAGCTCAACGGGGGGAGATACGCAGTATTTT

v_gene: TRBV7-2
abundance: once
j_gene: TRBJ1-1
d_gene: TRBD1
CDR3aa: CASSPTGQGLTEAFF
CDR3nt: TGTGCCAGCAGCCCCACCGGACAGGGTTTGACGGAAGCTTTCTTT

v_gene: TRBV6-6
abundance: few
j_gene: TRBJ1-6
d_gene: TRBD1
CDR3aa: CASSPSPPNRGSYNSPLHF
CDR3nt: TGTGCCAGCAGTCCTAGCCCCCCGAACAGGGGATCCTATAATTCACCCCTCCACTTT

v_gene: TRBV29-1
abundance: once
j_gene: TRBJ1-2
d_gene: .
CDR3aa: CSVYRDLNYGYTF
CDR3nt: TGCAGCGTATACAGGGATCTTAACTATGGCTACACCTTC

v_gene: TRBV14
abundance: .
j_gene: TRBJ2-1
d_gene: TRBD2
CDR3aa: CASSQPGLGGEQFF
CDR3nt: TGTGCCAGCAGCCAGCCGGGACTAGGGGGTGAGCAGTTCTTC